This TCR beta chain was identified during a study of T cells in localized non-small cell lung cancer. General study findings and limits: Tumor showed lower T cell clonality than uninvolved adjacent lung, where it was highest.

Here immunoSEQ multiplex PCR was the method, and the copy in TCRdb shows in-frame clones only, minus some. The table shows over 30,000 clones, with 87% occurring only once. Per germline, CDR1 MNHEY and CDR2 SMNVEV (reference sequence). This CDR3 has 16 amino acids. J gave up 7 bases and V 5 bases, and 11 bases lay outside the gene matches. Turning to this clone: What it binds is unknown.

The sample consisted of peripheral blood mononuclear cells, taken before any cancer treatment. The clonotype originates from a man between 40 and 70 years old with stage III lung adenocarcinoma. V is TRBV27 and J is TRBJ1-6; 7 positions match TRBD1. Here the CDR3 DNA reads TGTGCCAGCAGTATGAACAGGGGTGTGAGAAATTCACCCCTCCACTTT. Protein product: CASSMNRGVRNSPLHF.